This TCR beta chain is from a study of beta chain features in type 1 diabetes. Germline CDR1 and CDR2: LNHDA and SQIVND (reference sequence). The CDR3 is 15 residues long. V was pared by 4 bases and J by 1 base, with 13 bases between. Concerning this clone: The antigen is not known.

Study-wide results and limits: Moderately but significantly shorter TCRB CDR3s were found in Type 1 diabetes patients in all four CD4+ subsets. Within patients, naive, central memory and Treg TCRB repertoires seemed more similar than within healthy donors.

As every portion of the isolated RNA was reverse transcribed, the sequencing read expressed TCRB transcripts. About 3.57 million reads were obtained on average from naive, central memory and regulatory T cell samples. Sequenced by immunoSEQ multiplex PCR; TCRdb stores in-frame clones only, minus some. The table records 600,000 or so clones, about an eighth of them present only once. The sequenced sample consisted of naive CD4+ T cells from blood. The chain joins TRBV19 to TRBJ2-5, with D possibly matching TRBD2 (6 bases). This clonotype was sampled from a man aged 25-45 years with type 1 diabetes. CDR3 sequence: CASSTRPGVQETQYF. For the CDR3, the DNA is TGTGCCAGTAGTACCCGTCCGGGAGTCCAAGAGACCCAGTACTTC.